Listed below are T cell receptor beta chains from one sample, sequenced in a study of cytomegalovirus exposure and HLA in healthy donors. Only in-frame clones appear in the TCRdb table, and some are missing; sequencing was by immunoSEQ multiplex PCR. The table includes some 190,000 clones, roughly 84% detected once. The sample consisted of PBMCs. Source of these receptors: a boy between 2 and 10 years old in good health and CMV-seronegative. CDR3s include the opening cysteine and the closing phenylalanine or tryptophan. The order of the fields is V gene, D gene, clone size, J gene, CDR3 protein, CDR3 DNA. A D gene is named only where the DNA matches it firmly. Not every row has a clone size; where given, it reads once, few, many or a size class.

>TRBV7-9|-|-|TRBJ2-5
CASSLQLTSIGEETQYF
TGTGCCAGCAGCTTACAACTTACGTCGATCGGTGAAGAGACCCAGTACTTC
>TRBV5-1|-|-|TRBJ1-3
CASSPDSSGNTIYF
TGCGCCAGCAGCCCGGACAGCTCTGGAAACACCATATATTTT
>TRBV7-2|TRBD1|-|TRBJ1-2
CASSLERTGSTGGYTF
TGTGCCAGCAGCTTAGAGAGGACAGGGAGTACGGGAGGCTACACCTTC
>TRBV2|TRBD2|-|TRBJ2-2
CASSKRVAGGNTGELFF
TGTGCCAGCAGTAAGAGGGTAGCGGGAGGGAACACCGGGGAGCTGTTTTTT
>TRBV30|TRBD2|-|TRBJ2-1
CAWRRTFLAGVINEQFF
TGTGCCTGGAGGAGAACGTTTCTAGCGGGAGTAATCAATGAGCAGTTCTTC
>TRBV7-2|TRBD2|-|TRBJ2-1
CASSRLAGHSYNEQFF
TGTGCCAGCAGCCGACTAGCGGGACACTCCTACAATGAGCAGTTCTTC
>TRBV7-9|TRBD1|-|TRBJ1-6
CASSSGTANSPLHF
TGTGCCAGCAGCTCGGGGACAGCAAATTCACCCCTCCACTTT
>TRBV5-1|TRBD1|once|TRBJ2-7
CASSLERGHEQYF
TGCGCCAGCAGCTTGGAGAGGGGGCACGAGCAGTACTTC
>TRBV27|-|-|TRBJ1-3
CASSSGGRGNTIYF
TGTGCCAGCAGTTCTGGCGGGCGAGGAAACACCATATATTTT
>TRBV5-4|-|few|TRBJ1-1
CASSLKGVGTEAFF
TGTGCCAGCAGCTTGAAGGGGGTTGGCACTGAAGCTTTCTTT
>TRBV5-1|-|-|TRBJ1-3
CASSFTGGRVSGNTIYF
TGCGCCAGCAGCTTTACGGGGGGGAGAGTCTCTGGAAACACCATATATTTT
>TRBV15|-|-|TRBJ1-1
CATSDGRGDSNTEAFF
TGTGCCACCAGCGATGGGAGAGGAGATTCGAACACTGAAGCTTTCTTT
>TRBV5-4|-|-|TRBJ2-3
CASSPDSEADTQYF
TGTGCCAGCAGCCCGGACTCAGAGGCAGATACGCAGTATTTT
>TRBV27|-|few|TRBJ1-5
CASSFSGGNQPQHF
TGTGCCAGCAGTTTTTCGGGGGGAAATCAGCCCCAGCATTTT
>TRBV18|TRBD1|-|TRBJ1-2
CASSPDRGGNYGYTF
TGTGCCAGCTCACCTGACAGGGGCGGTAACTATGGCTACACCTTC
>TRBV10-2|TRBD1|-|TRBJ2-1
CASSERRGQNEQFF
TGCGCCAGCAGTGAGAGAAGGGGGCAAAATGAGCAGTTCTTC
>TRBV14|-|-|TRBJ1-1
CASSQALEVVEAFF
TGTGCCAGCAGCCAAGCATTGGAGGTTGTTGAAGCTTTCTTT
>TRBV19|-|-|TRBJ2-1
CASRVGEIGEQFF
TGTGCCAGTAGGGTGGGAGAGATAGGTGAGCAGTTCTTC
>TRBV5-1|-|-|TRBJ2-1
CASSPGGRAYNEQFF
TGCGCCAGCAGCCCTGGCGGGCGAGCATACAATGAGCAGTTCTTC
>TRBV27|TRBD1|-|TRBJ1-2
CASSRTGGSYGYTF
TGTGCCAGCAGTAGGACAGGGGGATCCTATGGCTACACCTTC
>TRBV29-1|-|-|TRBJ2-1
CSVEPGSYNEQFF
TGCAGCGTTGAGCCAGGCAGCTACAATGAGCAGTTCTTC
>TRBV27|-|-|TRBJ1-1
CASTPGENTEAFF
TGTGCCAGCACGCCAGGGGAGAACACTGAAGCTTTCTTT